This entry describes one T cell receptor (beta chain). Its target is unknown. It was with 60 Vbeta and 13 Jbeta primers that the PCR ran. This table comes from immunoSEQ multiplex PCR, and its TCRdb copy is limited to in-frame clones, with some not included. The sample has about 110,000 clones; roughly 67% are singletons. Germline assignment: CDR1 MDHEN and CDR2 SYDVKM. The junction had 8 bases not matched to a gene; V was cut back by 7 bases and J by 6 bases. The CDR3 length is 13 residues. The sample originates from a study of cytomegalovirus exposure and HLA in healthy donors. Study details: T cells numbering about 179 million yielded around 120 million unique TCR beta sequences in an earlier analysis. Study-wide results and limits: Sequencing probably produced one cluster of sequence variants that were highly shared.

The TCR sequence derives from a man in his forties in good health and CMV-seronegative. The source material was PBMCs. The V and J genes are TRBV28 and TRBJ1-1; 7 nucleotides agree with TRBD1. The CDR3 nucleotides read TGTGCCAGCATGGAGGGAAGGGGGCCTGAAGCTTTCTTT. Protein sequence: CASMEGRGPEAFF.